This is a list of T cell receptor beta chains from one sample in a study of cytomegalovirus exposure and HLA in healthy donors. Only in-frame clones appear in the TCRdb table, and some are missing; sequencing was by immunoSEQ multiplex PCR. The table records roughly 120,000 clones, about 91% of them present only once. The material sequenced was PBMCs. The receptor source for this set is a man younger than 35 in good health and CMV-seronegative. Both conserved end residues are part of each CDR3. A D gene is named only where the DNA matches it firmly. Clone size is not always given. Where it is, it says once, few, many or a class for expanded clones.

j_call,d_call,v_call,clone_size,cdr3_aa,cdr3_nt
TRBJ1-1,-,TRBV28,-,CASSFRGLSTEAFF,TGTGCCAGCAGTTTTAGGGGGTTAAGCACTGAAGCTTTCTTT
TRBJ2-1,TRBD2,TRBV5-1,-,CASSSVSGGMWNEQFF,TGCGCCAGCAGCTCGGTTAGCGGGGGGATGTGGAATGAGCAGTTCTTC
TRBJ2-7,-,TRBV13,few,CASSLGQGVGEQYF,TGTGCCAGCAGCTTAGGTCAGGGTGTAGGCGAGCAGTACTTC
TRBJ1-2,-,TRBV19,-,CASQGRGASNYGYTF,TGTGCCAGTCAGGGGAGAGGGGCCTCTAACTATGGCTACACCTTC
TRBJ1-2,TRBD1,TRBV6-6,-,CASSYQQGRYGYTF,TGTGCCAGCAGTTACCAACAGGGGCGCTATGGCTACACCTTC
TRBJ2-5,TRBD1,TRBV7-9,-,CASSSQGAHQETQYF,TGTGCCAGCAGCTCCCAGGGGGCGCACCAAGAGACCCAGTACTTC
TRBJ2-7,TRBD1,TRBV5-6,-,CASSSPGQNYEQYF,TGTGCCAGCAGCTCCCCGGGACAGAACTACGAGCAGTACTTC
TRBJ2-2,TRBD2,TRBV4-1,-,CASSQSGLAWGELFF,TGCGCCAGCAGCCAATCGGGACTAGCGTGGGGGGAGCTGTTTTTT
TRBJ2-1,TRBD2,TRBV5-1,-,CASTPRSGGRNEQFF,TGCGCCAGCACCCCCCGGTCGGGGGGTCGGAATGAGCAGTTCTTC
TRBJ2-1,-,TRBV12-5,-,CASGRGYNEQFF,TGTGCTAGTGGGCGGGGCTACAATGAGCAGTTCTTC
TRBJ2-3,TRBD2,TRBV4-1,-,CASSQIAPWDSGGDTQYF,TGCGCCAGCAGCCAGATAGCCCCGTGGGACTCGGGAGGGGATACGCAGTATTTT
TRBJ1-2,TRBD1,TRBV27,-,CASSNAKKTGGDGYTF,TGTGCCAGCAGCAACGCCAAAAAAACAGGGGGCGATGGCTACACCTTC
TRBJ1-2,-,TRBV14,-,CASSPQGSAAGYTF,TGTGCCAGCAGCCCCCAGGGATCCGCGGCTGGCTACACCTTC
TRBJ2-4,-,TRBV27,-,CASSSGWTKNIQYF,TGTGCCAGCAGTTCAGGGTGGACCAAAAACATTCAGTACTTC
TRBJ2-1,-,TRBV9,-,CASSVRSRDKYYNEQFF,TGTGCCAGCAGCGTGAGGAGCCGGGACAAGTACTACAATGAGCAGTTCTTC
TRBJ1-2,-,TRBV28,-,CASSFRGQHYGYTF,TGTGCCAGCAGTTTTCGAGGACAGCACTATGGCTACACCTTC
TRBJ2-5,TRBD2,TRBV7-2,-,CASSLIRSGEETQYF,TGTGCCAGCAGCTTAATTAGGAGCGGGGAAGAGACCCAGTACTTC
TRBJ2-1,-,TRBV21-1,-,CASSPKLVGPSGRLFF,TGTGCCAGCAGCCCCAAACTAGTTGGTCCAAGCGGGAGGCTGTTCTTC
TRBJ2-5,-,TRBV28,-,CASSPRQVQETQYF,TGTGCCAGCAGTCCTCGACAGGTACAAGAGACCCAGTACTTC
TRBJ2-6,-,TRBV28,-,CASSPHSSGANVLTF,TGTGCCAGCAGTCCCCATTCATCTGGGGCCAACGTCCTGACTTTC
TRBJ2-7,TRBD2,TRBV25-1,-,CASSERLAGEQYF,TGTGCCAGCAGTGAGCGACTAGCCGGAGAGCAGTACTTC
TRBJ1-1,-,TRBV6-5,-,CASTNLNTEAFF,TGTGCCAGCACCAACTTGAACACTGAAGCTTTCTTT
TRBJ1-2,-,TRBV19,-,CASTSAGVYEKSGGGHGYTF,TGTGCCAGTACCTCAGCTGGGGTCTACGAGAAATCGGGAGGGGGTCATGGCTACACCTTC
TRBJ2-3,TRBD2,TRBV5-1,-,CASSLSQRGTLATDTQYF,TGCGCCAGCAGCTTGTCCCAGCGGGGGACCCTAGCCACAGATACGCAGTATTTT
TRBJ1-4,TRBD1,TRBV2,-,CASTSDRSREKLFF,TGTGCCAGTACCTCGGACAGGTCAAGGGAAAAACTGTTTTTT
TRBJ1-4,-,TRBV7-6,-,CASSFVGGEKLFF,TGTGCCAGCAGCTTCGTGGGGGGTGAAAAACTGTTTTTT
TRBJ2-3,-,TRBV5-6,-,CASSLEGGLYTDTQYF,TGTGCCAGCAGCTTGGAGGGGGGGCTTTACACAGATACGCAGTATTTT
TRBJ2-3,-,TRBV5-1,-,CASSDGTLRPDTQYF,TGCGCCAGCAGCGACGGGACATTAAGACCAGATACGCAGTATTTT
TRBJ2-6,-,TRBV15,-,CATSSLRDSGANVLTF,TGTGCCACCAGCAGTCTGAGGGACTCTGGGGCCAACGTCCTGACTTTC
TRBJ2-7,-,TRBV11-2,few,CASSHGTPGDDEQYF,TGTGCCAGCAGCCACGGGACACCCGGAGATGACGAGCAGTACTTC
TRBJ2-2,TRBD1,TRBV7-2,-,CASRGQLNTGELFF,TGTGCCAGCAGGGGACAGTTGAACACCGGGGAGCTGTTTTTT
TRBJ1-2,TRBD1,TRBV11-2,-,CASSFAGQGYGYTF,TGTGCCAGCAGCTTCGCTGGACAGGGCTACGGCTACACCTTC
TRBJ1-1,-,TRBV11-2,-,CASSLDGTGRGTEAFF,TGTGCCAGCAGCTTAGATGGTACAGGGCGAGGGACTGAAGCTTTCTTT
TRBJ2-6,-,TRBV29-1,-,CSVEEQGHGTSGANVLTF,TGCAGCGTTGAAGAACAGGGCCACGGCACTTCTGGGGCCAACGTCCTGACTTTC
TRBJ2-7,TRBD2,TRBV7-6,-,CASSALAVSYEQYF,TGTGCCAGCAGCGCCCTAGCGGTCTCCTACGAGCAGTACTTC
TRBJ1-2,-,TRBV29-1,-,CSVDPGTRPYGYTF,TGCAGCGTTGACCCAGGTACCAGACCCTATGGCTACACCTTC
TRBJ2-1,-,TRBV11-3,-,CASSPLGPHEQFF,TGTGCCAGCAGCCCGCTGGGGCCCCATGAGCAGTTCTTC
TRBJ2-7,TRBD2,TRBV28,-,CASSPFSAGSGISYEQYF,TGTGCCAGCAGTCCATTCTCCGCAGGGAGCGGGATCTCCTACGAGCAGTACTTC
TRBJ2-1,-,TRBV12-1,-,CASSCELAGAGNEQFF,TGTGCCAGCAGCTGCGAACTAGCGGGGGCTGGAAATGAGCAGTTCTTC
TRBJ2-7,-,TRBV6-1,-,CASSEGLHSYEQYF,TGTGCCAGCAGTGAAGGTTTACATTCCTACGAGCAGTACTTC
TRBJ1-4,TRBD1,TRBV7-9,-,CASSPPGTGDLRIEKLFF,TGTGCCAGCAGCCCGCCCGGGACAGGGGACCTAAGGATTGAAAAACTGTTTTTT
TRBJ1-4,-,TRBV27,-,CASSLRPALRGIHEKLFF,TGTGCCAGCAGTTTACGGCCCGCGCTTAGGGGGATCCATGAAAAACTGTTTTTT
TRBJ1-4,-,TRBV2,-,CASMRGGNEKLFF,TGTGCCAGCATGCGGGGCGGTAATGAAAAACTGTTTTTT
TRBJ2-7,-,TRBV9,-,CASSSVGTSTHEQYF,TGTGCCAGCAGCTCGGTGGGGACATCTACCCACGAGCAGTACTTC
TRBJ2-5,TRBD1,TRBV5-1,-,CASSPGTAQETQYF,TGCGCCAGCAGCCCAGGGACAGCACAAGAGACCCAGTACTTC
TRBJ2-7,TRBD1,TRBV25-1,few,CASSGFRGHEYEQYF,TGTGCCAGCAGTGGGTTCAGGGGGCACGAATACGAGCAGTACTTC
TRBJ2-7,TRBD1,TRBV6-1,-,CASSEFRDSWYEQYF,TGTGCCAGCAGTGAATTTAGGGACAGTTGGTACGAGCAGTACTTC
TRBJ2-2,TRBD2,TRBV11-3,-,CASSSSGSRTGELFF,TGTGCCAGCAGCTCAAGCGGGAGCCGAACCGGGGAGCTGTTTTTT
TRBJ2-5,TRBD1,TRBV28,once,CASSLTGTGKETQYF,TGTGCCAGCAGTCTCACCGGGACAGGGAAAGAGACCCAGTACTTC
TRBJ2-1,TRBD1,TRBV2,-,CASSVQGQGYNEQFF,TGTGCCAGCAGTGTACAGGGGCAAGGCTACAATGAGCAGTTCTTC
TRBJ1-2,TRBD1,TRBV2,-,CASVAGGHGYTF,TGTGCCAGCGTGGCAGGGGGGCATGGCTACACCTTC
TRBJ2-6,-,TRBV25-1,-,CASSPPGANVLTF,TGTGCCAGCAGTCCTCCTGGGGCCAACGTCCTGACTTTC
TRBJ2-7,-,TRBV6-1,-,CASKQSYEQYF,TGTGCCAGCAAACAGTCCTACGAGCAGTACTTC
TRBJ2-7,TRBD1,TRBV7-2,-,CASSFRTGVLDEQYF,TGTGCCAGCAGCTTCCGGACAGGGGTGTTGGACGAGCAGTACTTC
TRBJ1-2,-,TRBV19,-,CASSSNTGPARGYTF,TGTGCCAGTAGTAGCAACACCGGTCCCGCTAGGGGCTACACCTTC
TRBJ1-1,TRBD1,TRBV5-6,-,CASSSRTGINTEAFF,TGTGCCAGCAGCTCCCGGACAGGGATAAACACTGAAGCTTTCTTT
TRBJ1-2,TRBD1,TRBV9,-,CASSEQQGLYGYTF,TGTGCCAGCAGCGAACAACAGGGGCTCTATGGCTACACCTTC